This T cell receptor (beta chain) was recovered during a study of T cells in Graves' hyperthyroidism and ophthalmopathy. Graves' hyperthyroidism showing no ophthalmopathy progression within 18 months was considered stable. Germline CDR1 reads ENHRY; CDR2 reads SYGVKD. Trimming took off 6 bases at V and 5 bases at J, with 14 bases between the two ends. This CDR3 has 14 residues. RNA transcripts provided the source from which TCR beta CDR3 regions were amplified. First-round RT-PCR with HTBI primers amplified the TCR CDR3 region. TCRdb used MiXCR to reprocess the multiplex PCR reads, holding one entry per CDR3 protein. Of 200,000 to 250,000 distinct CDR3 sequences listed, 15% to 20% are singletons.

The receptor's source is a man aged 35-49 years with Graves' hyperthyroidism. The sequencing sample was made of blood. The chain recombines TRBV10-3 with TRBJ2-1, with D possibly matching TRBD1 (6 bases). The DNA of the CDR3 is TGTGCCATCAGACCGACAGGAGACGACAATGAGCAGTTCTTC. This codes for CAIRPTGDDNEQFF.